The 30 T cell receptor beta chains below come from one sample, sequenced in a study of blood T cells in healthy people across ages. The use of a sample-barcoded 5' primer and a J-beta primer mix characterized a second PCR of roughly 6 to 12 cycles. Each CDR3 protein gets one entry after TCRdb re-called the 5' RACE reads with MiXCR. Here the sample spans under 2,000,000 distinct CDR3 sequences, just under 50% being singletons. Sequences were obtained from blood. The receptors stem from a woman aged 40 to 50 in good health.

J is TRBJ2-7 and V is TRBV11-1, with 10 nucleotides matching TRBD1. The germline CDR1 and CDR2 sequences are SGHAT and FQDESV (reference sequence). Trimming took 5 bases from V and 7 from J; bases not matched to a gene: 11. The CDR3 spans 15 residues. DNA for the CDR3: TGTGCCAGCAGCAAAGACAGGGGGCCAGTGGATGAGCAGTACTTC. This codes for CASSKDRGPVDEQYF.

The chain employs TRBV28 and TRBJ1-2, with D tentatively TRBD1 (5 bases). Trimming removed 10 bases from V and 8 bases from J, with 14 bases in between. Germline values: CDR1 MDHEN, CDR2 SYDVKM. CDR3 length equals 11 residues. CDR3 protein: CATSRVLGYTF. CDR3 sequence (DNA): TGTGCCACCTCCAGGGTGCTGGGCTACACCTTC.

The CDR3 nucleotides read TGTGCCAGCAGTCGCGACAGGGCGGCCGGGGAGCTGTTTTTT. Protein: CASSRDRAAGELFF. The genes are TRBV7-2 and TRBJ2-2; 7 bases match TRBD1. This CDR3 has 14 residues. The germline V gene has CDR1 SGHTA and CDR2 FQGNSA. V was clipped by 6 bases and J by 6 bases; unmatched bases: 7.

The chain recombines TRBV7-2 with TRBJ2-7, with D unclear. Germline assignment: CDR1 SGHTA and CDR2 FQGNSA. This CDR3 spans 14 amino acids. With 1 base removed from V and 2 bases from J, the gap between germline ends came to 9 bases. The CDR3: CASSLDAKPYEQYF. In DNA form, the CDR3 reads TGTGCCAGCAGCTTAGATGCGAAACCCTACGAGCAGTACTTC.

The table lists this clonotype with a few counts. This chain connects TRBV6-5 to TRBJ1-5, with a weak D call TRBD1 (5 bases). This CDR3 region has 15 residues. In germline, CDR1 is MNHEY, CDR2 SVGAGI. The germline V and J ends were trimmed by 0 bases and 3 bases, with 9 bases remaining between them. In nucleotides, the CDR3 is TGTGCCAGCAGTTACTCGACCGGGGCCAATCAGCCCCAGCATTTT. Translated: CASSYSTGANQPQHF.

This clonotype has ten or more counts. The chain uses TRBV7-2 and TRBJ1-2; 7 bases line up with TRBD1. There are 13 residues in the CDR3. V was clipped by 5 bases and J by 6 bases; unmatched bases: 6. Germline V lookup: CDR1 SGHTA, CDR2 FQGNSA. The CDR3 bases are TGTGCCAGCAGCCCCGGGACAGAGGATGGCTACACCTTC. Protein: CASSPGTEDGYTF.

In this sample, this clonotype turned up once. In DNA form, the CDR3 reads TGCGCCAGCAGAGTCGGGACAGCTCGCAATCAGCCCCAGCATTTT. Residues: CASRVGTARNQPQHF. This sequence joins TRBV4-1 and TRBJ1-5, with TRBD1 matching over 7 bases. This CDR3 comprises 15 residues. With V trimmed by 6 bases and J by 2 bases, 7 bases remained unmatched. The V gene's germline CDR1 is MGHRA and CDR2 YSYEKL.

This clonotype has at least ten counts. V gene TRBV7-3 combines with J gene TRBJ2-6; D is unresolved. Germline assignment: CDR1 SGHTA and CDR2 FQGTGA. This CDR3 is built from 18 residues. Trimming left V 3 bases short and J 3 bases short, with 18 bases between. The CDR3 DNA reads TGTGCCAGCAGCTTTGCCAATGGGCCCTTGATTGGGGCCAACGTCCTGACTTTC. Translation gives CASSFANGPLIGANVLTF.

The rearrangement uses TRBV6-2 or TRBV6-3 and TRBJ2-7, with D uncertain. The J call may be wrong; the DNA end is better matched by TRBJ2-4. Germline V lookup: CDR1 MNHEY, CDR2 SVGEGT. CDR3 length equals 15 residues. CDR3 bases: TGTGCCAGCAGCCTAAGCCTCCTGGGGAAAAACATTCAGTACTTC. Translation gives CASSLSLLGKNIQYF.

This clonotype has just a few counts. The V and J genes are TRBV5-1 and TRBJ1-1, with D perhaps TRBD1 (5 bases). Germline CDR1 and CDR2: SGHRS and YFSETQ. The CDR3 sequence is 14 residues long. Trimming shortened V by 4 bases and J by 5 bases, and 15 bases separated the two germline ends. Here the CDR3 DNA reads TGCGCCAGCAGCCCCGGGGGTGTTGGGACTGAAGCTTTCTTT. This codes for CASSPGGVGTEAFF.

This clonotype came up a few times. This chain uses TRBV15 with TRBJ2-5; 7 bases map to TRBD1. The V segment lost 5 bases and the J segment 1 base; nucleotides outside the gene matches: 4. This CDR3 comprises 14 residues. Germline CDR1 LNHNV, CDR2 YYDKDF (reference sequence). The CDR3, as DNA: TGTGCCACCAGCGACCGGGACAGCCAAGAGACCCAGTACTTC. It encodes CATSDRDSQETQYF.

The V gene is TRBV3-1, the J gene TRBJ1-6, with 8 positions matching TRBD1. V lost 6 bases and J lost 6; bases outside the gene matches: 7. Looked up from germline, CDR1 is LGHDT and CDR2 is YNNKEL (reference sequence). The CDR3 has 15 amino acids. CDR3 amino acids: CASSAATGANSPLHF. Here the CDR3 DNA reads TGTGCCAGCAGTGCCGCGACAGGGGCTAATTCACCCCTCCACTTT.

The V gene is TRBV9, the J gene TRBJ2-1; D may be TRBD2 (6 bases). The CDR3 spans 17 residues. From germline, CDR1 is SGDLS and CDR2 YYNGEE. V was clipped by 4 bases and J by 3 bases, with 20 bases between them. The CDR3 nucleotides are TGTGCCAGCAGCCCTCACAGCAGGCCGGGGGACTACAATGAGCAGTTCTTC. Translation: CASSPHSRPGDYNEQFF.

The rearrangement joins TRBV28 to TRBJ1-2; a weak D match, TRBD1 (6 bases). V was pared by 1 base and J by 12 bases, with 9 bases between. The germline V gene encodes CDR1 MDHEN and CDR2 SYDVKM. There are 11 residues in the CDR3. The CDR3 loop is CASSLFGQNTF. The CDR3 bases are TGTGCCAGCAGTTTATTCGGACAGAACACCTTC.

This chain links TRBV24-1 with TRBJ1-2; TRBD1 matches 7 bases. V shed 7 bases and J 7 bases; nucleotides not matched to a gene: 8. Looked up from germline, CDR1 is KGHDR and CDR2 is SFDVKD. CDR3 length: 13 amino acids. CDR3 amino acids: CATSETGFTGYTF. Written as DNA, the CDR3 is TGTGCCACCAGCGAGACAGGGTTTACTGGCTACACCTTC.

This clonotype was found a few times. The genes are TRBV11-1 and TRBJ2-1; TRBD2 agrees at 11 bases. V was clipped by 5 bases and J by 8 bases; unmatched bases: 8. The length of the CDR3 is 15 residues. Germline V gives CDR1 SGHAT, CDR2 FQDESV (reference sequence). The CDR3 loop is CASSRVAGGPHEQFF. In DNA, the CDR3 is TGTGCCAGCAGCCGTGTAGCGGGGGGGCCTCATGAGCAGTTCTTC.

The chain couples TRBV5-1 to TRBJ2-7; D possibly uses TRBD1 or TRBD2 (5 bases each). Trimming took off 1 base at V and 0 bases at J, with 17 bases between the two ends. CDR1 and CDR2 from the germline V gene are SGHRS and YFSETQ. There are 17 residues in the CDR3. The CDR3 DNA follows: TGCGCCAGCAGCTTGACAATAGGGACCGGTAGCTCCTACGAGCAGTACTTC. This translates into CASSLTIGTGSSYEQYF.

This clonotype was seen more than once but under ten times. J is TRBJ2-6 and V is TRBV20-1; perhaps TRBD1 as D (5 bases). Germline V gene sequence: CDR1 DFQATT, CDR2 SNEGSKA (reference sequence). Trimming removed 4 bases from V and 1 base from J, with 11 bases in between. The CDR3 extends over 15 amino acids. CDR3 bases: TGCAGTGCTATGGCCAGGGAATCTGGGGCCAACGTCCTGACTTTC. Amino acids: CSAMARESGANVLTF.

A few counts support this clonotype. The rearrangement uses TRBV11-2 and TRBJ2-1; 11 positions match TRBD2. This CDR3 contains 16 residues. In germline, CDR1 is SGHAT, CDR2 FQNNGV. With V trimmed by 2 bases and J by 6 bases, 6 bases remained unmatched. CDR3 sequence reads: CASSLRLAGGINEQFF. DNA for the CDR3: TGTGCCAGCAGCTTAAGGCTAGCGGGGGGAATCAATGAGCAGTTCTTC.

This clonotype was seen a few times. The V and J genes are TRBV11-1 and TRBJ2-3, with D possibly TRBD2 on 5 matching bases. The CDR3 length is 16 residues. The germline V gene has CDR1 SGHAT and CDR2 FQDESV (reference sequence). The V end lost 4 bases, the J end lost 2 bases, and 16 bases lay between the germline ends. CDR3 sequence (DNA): TGTGCCAGCAGCTACGTTCGGAGCGGATACACAGATACGCAGTATTTT. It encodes CASSYVRSGYTDTQYF.

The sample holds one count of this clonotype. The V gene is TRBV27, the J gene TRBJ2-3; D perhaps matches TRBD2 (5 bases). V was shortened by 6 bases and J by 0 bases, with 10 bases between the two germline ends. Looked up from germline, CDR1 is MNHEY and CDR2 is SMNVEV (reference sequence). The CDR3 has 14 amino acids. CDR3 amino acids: CASSGVSSTDTQYF. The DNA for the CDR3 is TGTGCCAGCAGCGGGGTGTCTAGCACAGATACGCAGTATTTT.

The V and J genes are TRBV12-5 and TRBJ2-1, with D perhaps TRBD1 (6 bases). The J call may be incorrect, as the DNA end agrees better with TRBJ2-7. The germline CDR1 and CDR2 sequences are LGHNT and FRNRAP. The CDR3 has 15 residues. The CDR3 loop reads CASGTGQGIYNEQYF. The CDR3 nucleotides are TGTGCTAGTGGCACAGGGCAGGGGATTTACAATGAGCAGTACTTC.

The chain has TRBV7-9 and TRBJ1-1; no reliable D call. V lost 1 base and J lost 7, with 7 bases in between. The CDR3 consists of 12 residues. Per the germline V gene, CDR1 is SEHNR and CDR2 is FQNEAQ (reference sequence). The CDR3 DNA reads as TGTGCCAGCAGCTTAGAGGGAAATGAAGCTTTCTTT. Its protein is CASSLEGNEAFF.

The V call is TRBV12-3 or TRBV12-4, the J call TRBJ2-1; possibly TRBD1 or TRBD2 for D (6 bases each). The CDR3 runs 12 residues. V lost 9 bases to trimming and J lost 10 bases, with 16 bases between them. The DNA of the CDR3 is TGTGCCAGTCATACAGGGCTAGCGGAGCAGTTCTTC. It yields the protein CASHTGLAEQFF.

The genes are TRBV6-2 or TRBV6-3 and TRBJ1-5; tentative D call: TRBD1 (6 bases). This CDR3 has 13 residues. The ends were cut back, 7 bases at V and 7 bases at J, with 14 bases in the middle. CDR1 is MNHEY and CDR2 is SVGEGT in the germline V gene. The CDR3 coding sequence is TGTGCCAGCACGGGGGGCGTCTGGCAGCCCCAGCATTTT. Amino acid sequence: CASTGGVWQPQHF.

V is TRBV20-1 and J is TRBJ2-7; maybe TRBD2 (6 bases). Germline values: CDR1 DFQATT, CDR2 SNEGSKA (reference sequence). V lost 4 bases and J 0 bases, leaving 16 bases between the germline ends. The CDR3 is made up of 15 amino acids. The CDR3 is CSATTPRGSSYEQYF. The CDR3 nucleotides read TGCAGTGCTACGACTCCCCGGGGGAGCTCCTACGAGCAGTACTTC.

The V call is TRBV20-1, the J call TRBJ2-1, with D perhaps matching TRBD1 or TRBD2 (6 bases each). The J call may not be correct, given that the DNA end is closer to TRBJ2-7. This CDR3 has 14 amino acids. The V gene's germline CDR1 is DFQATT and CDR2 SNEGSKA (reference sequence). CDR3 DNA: TGCAGTGCTATCGGGGGCATCTCCTACAATGAGCAGTACTTC. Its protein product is CSAIGGISYNEQYF.

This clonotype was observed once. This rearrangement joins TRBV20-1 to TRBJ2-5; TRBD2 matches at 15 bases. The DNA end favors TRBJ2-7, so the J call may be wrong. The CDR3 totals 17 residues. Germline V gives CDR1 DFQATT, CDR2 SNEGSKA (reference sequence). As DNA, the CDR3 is TGCAGTGCGAGGGGACTAGCGGGGGGCCAAAGCTCCTACGAGCAGTACTTC. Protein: CSARGLAGGQSSYEQYF.

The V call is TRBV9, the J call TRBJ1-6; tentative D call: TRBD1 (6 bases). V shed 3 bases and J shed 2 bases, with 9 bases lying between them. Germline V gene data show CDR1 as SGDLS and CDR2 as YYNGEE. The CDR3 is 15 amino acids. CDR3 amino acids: CASSAQGTYNSPLHF. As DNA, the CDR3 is TGTGCCAGCAGCGCACAGGGCACCTATAATTCACCCCTCCACTTT. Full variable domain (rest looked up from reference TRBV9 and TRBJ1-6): DSGVTQTPKHLITATGQRVTLRCSPRSGDLSVYWYQQSLDQGLQFLIQYYNGEERAKGNILERFSAQQFPDLHSELNLSSLELGDSALYFCASSAQGTYNSPLHFGNGTRLTVT.

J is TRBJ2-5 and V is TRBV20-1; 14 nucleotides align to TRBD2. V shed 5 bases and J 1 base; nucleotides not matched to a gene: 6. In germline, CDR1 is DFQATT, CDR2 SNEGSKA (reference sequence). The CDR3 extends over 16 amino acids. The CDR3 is CSAVQTSGGAQETQYF. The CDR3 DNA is TGCAGTGCTGTCCAGACTAGCGGGGGGGCCCAAGAGACCCAGTACTTC.